This TCR beta chain emerged from a study of CD8+CD57+ T cells in acquired aplastic anemia (dated by TCRdb to 2017 to 2018). Regarding the complete study: DNA extracted from sorted CD4+ and CD8+ cells had a mean of about 3.2 ug, with a range of about 0.18 to 27.4 ug. Healthy donor samples averaged roughly 9.8 million reads for CD4+ and 11 million to 14 million for CD8+ cells.

From the cysteine through the phenylalanine, the CDR3 covers 15 amino acids. The DNA shown is the 45-base CDR3, in frame from base 1. The germline V gene sets CDR1 to SGHRS and CDR2 to YFSETQ. The study deep-sequenced TCR repertoires of sorted CD4+ and CD8+ blood T cells from severe aplastic anemia patients and healthy subjects. Ficoll-Paque density gradient centrifugation was used to isolate peripheral blood mononuclear cells. Before DNA was extracted, CD4+ and CD8+ T cells were sorted using either FACS or magnetic beads. TCR beta VDJ combination and CDR3 sequence profiling used genomic DNA as the template. An Illumina HiSeq 2000 was used for TCR repertoire sequencing. The original pipeline was this. Repertoires were assessed using TRBV/TRBJ rearrangement plots, CDR3 size and DJ length profiles, and Simpson's diversity index. The most abundant DNA sequence in the deep sequencing data was defined as the immunodominant clone. CDR3 amino acid sequences were screened for sharing across subjects and compared with published repertoires and the VDJdb database. Using fastp trimming at Q25 and MiXCR clonotype assembly, TCRdb reanalyzed the public sequencing data and kept in-frame beta chains. Each entry is one CDR3 protein sequence, shown with its most common DNA and genes. TCRdb's processing, not the authors', yielded these V and J calls. In this sample the table shows some 220,000 distinct CDR3 sequences, approximately 35% of which occur a single time. Of the sample, 1% to 1.3% falls within the top ten clones.

Of note for this clonotype: The antigen this receptor binds is unknown. A junction end diverges from the germline sequence, so it may reflect a read error.

Here is what the overall study found, with its caveats: Between patients and healthy controls, no significant difference in CD8+ Simpson's diversity was found (P=0.060). Some 27 CD8+ CDR3 sequences were found in both patients and controls but appeared to be highly expressed in patients and within the immunodominant clones of the patients.

Sequenced sample: sorted CD4+, CD8+, or CD8+CD57+ T cells (not recorded which) from PBMCs. This clonotype was obtained from a human donor in good health, serving as a control. Recombination linked TRBV5-1 to TRBJ2-7, and 12 junctional nucleotides match TRBD1. CDR3 protein: CASSDTGTGGFEQCF. The sequence in DNA is TGCGCCAGCAGCGATACCGGGACAGGGGGCTTCGAGCAGTGCTTC.